The 21 T cell receptor beta chains in this list originate from one sample, sequenced in a study of T cell repertoires in cytomegalovirus infection. Each CDR3 protein gets one entry after TCRdb re-called the reads with MiXCR. The sample contains a few hundred thousand distinct CDR3 sequences, 40% of which appear only once. Their antigens are not known. Sequencing was performed on cultured PBMCs, taken from culture after CMV antigen stimulation. Receptors were obtained from a human donor in good health (CMV status not recorded). Some clones in this sample may be carry-over from other donors' samples.

The chain combines TRBV7-9 with TRBJ2-7; 7 bases align to TRBD2. J was trimmed by 5 bases and V by 3 bases; bases with no gene match: 7. The CDR3 length is 14 residues. The germline gives CDR1 SEHNR, CDR2 FQNEAQ (reference sequence). CDR3: CASSLGRGRNEQYF. CDR3 in DNA: TGTGCCAGCAGCTTGGGGAGGGGACGGAACGAGCAGTACTTC. Based on the CDR3 plus reference TRBV7-9 and TRBJ2-7, the full variable domain is DTGVSQNPRHKITKRGQNVTFRCDPISEHNRLYWYRQTLGQGPEFLTYFQNEAQLEKSRLLSDRFSAERPKGSFSTLEIQRTEQGDSAMYLCASSLGRGRNEQYFGPGTRLTVT.

The rearrangement joins TRBV7-2 to TRBJ2-3; D unclear. The CDR3 runs to 14 residues. Per the germline V gene, CDR1 is SGHTA and CDR2 is FQGNSA. V dropped 3 bases and J dropped 4 bases, with 11 bases sitting between them. CDR3 region: CASSFSQGPDTQYF. The CDR3, as DNA: TGTGCCAGCAGCTTCTCGCAAGGGCCAGATACGCAGTATTTT.

The chain carries TRBV7-6 and TRBJ2-4; D remains unclear. Germline CDR1 SGHVS, CDR2 FNYEAQ. V lost 3 bases and J lost 0, with 12 bases in between. This CDR3 spans 16 amino acids. The chain's CDR3 is CASSFNSIIAKNIQYF. CDR3 coding DNA: TGTGCCAGCAGCTTCAACAGTATCATAGCCAAAAACATTCAGTACTTC.

This chain connects TRBV11-2 to TRBJ2-7, with TRBD2 matching over 9 bases. The CDR3 is 16 amino acids. Germline V CDR1 and CDR2: SGHAT, FQNNGV. The trim removed 4 bases at V and 1 base at J, leaving 8 bases unmatched. The CDR3 DNA sequence: TGTGCCAGCAGCTCGCCCCTAGCGGGACTATCCTACGAGCAGTACTTC. Translated: CASSSPLAGLSYEQYF. The complete variable domain, with remaining parts taken from reference TRBV11-2 and TRBJ2-7, reads EAGVAQSPRYKIIEKRQSVAFWCNPISGHATLYWYQQILGQGPKLLIQFQNNGVVDDSQLPKDRFSAERLKGVDSTLKIQPAKLEDSAVYLCASSSPLAGLSYEQYFGPGTRLTVT.

In its sample, this clonotype was seen many times. The chain recombines TRBV7-2 with TRBJ2-3, with 7 bases matching TRBD2. Per the germline V gene, CDR1 is SGHTA and CDR2 is FQGNSA. The CDR3 runs to 14 residues. With 3 bases clipped from V and 2 bases from J, the junction kept 2 bases outside the gene matches. CDR3 DNA: TGTGCCAGCAGCTTCGGGGGGTTCACAGATACGCAGTATTTT. It encodes CASSFGGFTDTQYF. Full variable domain (rest looked up from reference TRBV7-2 and TRBJ2-3): GAGVSQSPSNKVTEKGKDVELRCDPISGHTALYWYRQSLGQGLEFLIYFQGNSAPDKSGLPSDRFSAERTGGSVSTLTIQRTQQEDSAVYLCASSFGGFTDTQYFGPGTRLTVL.

The V and J genes are TRBV20-1 and TRBJ1-1; D is undetermined. V was cut by 2 bases and J by 1 base, with 8 bases left in between. Germline CDR1 is DFQATT and CDR2 is SNEGSKA (reference sequence). The CDR3 has 13 amino acids. The CDR3 coding sequence is TGCAGTGCTAGAAGTGTCGAGAACACTGAAGCTTTCTTT. It yields the protein CSARSVENTEAFF.

The chain's CDR3 is CSVQRTGTGANVLTF. As DNA, the CDR3 is TGCAGCGTTCAACGTACCGGGACGGGGGCCAACGTCCTGACTTTC. The V call is TRBV29-1, the J call TRBJ2-6; either TRBD1 or TRBD2 may supply D (5 bases each). This CDR3 region has 15 residues. V shed 5 bases and J shed 4 bases, with 15 bases lying between them. Germline lookup yields CDR1 SQVTM and CDR2 ANQGSEA.

The rearrangement links TRBV7-9 to TRBJ2-5; no clear D. This CDR3 is built from 14 residues. CDR1 is SEHNR and CDR2 is FQNEAQ in the germline V gene (reference sequence). Trimming left V 2 bases short and J 5 bases short, with 12 bases between. The CDR3 bases are TGTGCCAGCAGCTTAACGCCAAGTGCTGAGACCCAGTACTTC. Residues: CASSLTPSAETQYF.

At least ten counts were recorded for this clonotype. The chain is built from TRBV7-2 and TRBJ2-3; 10 nucleotides match TRBD2. Germline CDR1 SGHTA, CDR2 FQGNSA. V lost 6 bases to trimming and J lost 0 bases; unmatched junction nucleotides: 3. The CDR3 length is 15 residues. The chain's CDR3 is CASRSGGDSTDTQYF. For the CDR3, the DNA is TGTGCCAGCAGGAGCGGGGGGGATAGCACAGATACGCAGTATTTT.

J is TRBJ2-1 and V is TRBV7-2; 9 bases are a match to TRBD1. V shed 4 bases, J shed 3 bases, and the junction held 7 bases outside the gene matches. This CDR3 has 16 residues. The germline V gene has CDR1 SGHTA and CDR2 FQGNSA. CDR3 sequence (DNA): TGTGCCAGCAGCTCGAGGACAGGGGTCGACTACAATGAGCAGTTCTTC. It translates to CASSSRTGVDYNEQFF.

This clonotype occurred once. V gene TRBV9 combines with J gene TRBJ2-7; weak D call: TRBD2 (7 bases). Germline assignment: CDR1 SGDLS and CDR2 YYNGEE. Trimming pared 3 bases from V and 5 bases from J, leaving 21 bases between. This CDR3 is 16 amino acids long. DNA for the CDR3: TGTGCCAGCAGCGCCACGTTTGGGGGGGCAAGAAACGAGCAGTACTTC. Its protein product is CASSATFGGARNEQYF.

This clonotype was picked up a small number of times. This chain links TRBV6-2 or TRBV6-3 with TRBJ2-7; 10 nucleotides agree with TRBD2. CDR3 length equals 15 residues. Germline V gene lookup returns CDR1 MNHEY and CDR2 SVGEGT. The V segment lost 7 bases and the J segment 2 bases; nucleotides outside the gene matches: 8. The CDR3, as DNA: TGTGCCAGCACCAGAAGACTAGCGGGCCCCTACGAGCAGTACTTC. This gives the protein CASTRRLAGPYEQYF.

This clonotype showed up just a few times. V is TRBV7-2 and J is TRBJ2-5; D may match TRBD1 or TRBD2 (7 bases each). The CDR3 covers 17 residues. Germline CDR1 reads SGHTA; CDR2 reads FQGNSA. The V and J ends lost 4 bases and 1 base respectively, with 19 bases between them. The CDR3 DNA reads as TGTGCCAGCAGCTACCATAGCGGGCGGACAGGCCAAGAGACCCAGTACTTC. Protein: CASSYHSGRTGQETQYF. Full variable domain (missing parts from reference TRBV7-2 and TRBJ2-5): GAGVSQSPSNKVTEKGKDVELRCDPISGHTALYWYRQSLGQGLEFLIYFQGNSAPDKSGLPSDRFSAERTGGSVSTLTIQRTQQEDSAVYLCASSYHSGRTGQETQYFGPGTRLLVL.

This clonotype was counted a few times. V usage is TRBV7-2 and J usage is TRBJ2-1; 11 bases map to TRBD2. The V gene's germline CDR1 is SGHTA and CDR2 FQGNSA. There are 16 residues in the CDR3. The V segment lost 5 bases and the J segment 8 bases; nucleotides outside the gene matches: 11. CDR3 bases: TGTGCCAGCAGCCCCAGACTAGCGGGAAGCGGCCATGAGCAGTTCTTC. Its protein product is CASSPRLAGSGHEQFF.

This chain uses TRBV12-3 or TRBV12-4 with TRBJ1-2; D is unclear. CDR3 size: 13 residues. V lost 5 bases and J lost 4, with 11 bases in between. This CDR3 is CASSIRGSYGYTF. The CDR3 region has the DNA TGTGCCAGCAGTATTAGAGGGAGCTATGGCTACACCTTC.

This clonotype was observed a few times. This rearrangement joins TRBV7-8 to TRBJ2-2, with D uncertain. CDR3 length: 15 residues. The germline V gene has CDR1 SGHVS and CDR2 FQNEAQ. Deletions cut 2 bases from V and 8 bases from J, with 15 bases between. CDR3 sequence (DNA): TGTGCCAGCAGCTTACCCAGGATCCCATCGGGGGAGCTGTTTTTT. As protein: CASSLPRIPSGELFF.

This chain joins TRBV23-1 and TRBJ1-2, with a possible D match to TRBD1 (6 bases). TRBV23-1 is designated an ORF whose function remains uncertain. Trimming cost V 2 bases and J 6 bases, with 34 bases left between them. The CDR3 has 21 residues. This chain's CDR3 is CASSQRNTPETGDSQDDGYTF. The CDR3 DNA is TGCGCCAGCAGTCAACGGAACACACCAGAGACAGGAGACTCCCAAGACGATGGCTACACCTTC.

The chain uses TRBV6-2 or TRBV6-3 and TRBJ2-7; D possibly corresponds to TRBD2 (5 bases). The length of the CDR3 is 14 residues. The V gene's germline CDR1 is MNHEY and CDR2 SVGEGT. The germline V and J ends were trimmed by 3 bases and 2 bases, with 11 bases remaining between them. CDR3 coding DNA: TGTGCCAGCAGTTATCTCAGCGGTACCTACGAGCAGTACTTC. Translation gives CASSYLSGTYEQYF.

The chain has TRBV20-1 and TRBJ1-2, with D hard to call. V dropped 0 bases and J dropped 3 bases, with 11 bases sitting between them. CDR1 and CDR2 (germline): DFQATT, SNEGSKA (reference sequence). The CDR3 totals 14 residues. CDR3 region: CSAREGERYYGYTF. CDR3 bases: TGCAGTGCTAGAGAAGGAGAGCGATACTATGGCTACACCTTC.

The chain links TRBV19 to TRBJ1-6; 7 bases are a match to TRBD1. V gave up 5 bases and J gave up 5 bases; unmatched junction bases: 9. This CDR3 is built from 16 residues. The germline gives CDR1 LNHDA, CDR2 SQIVND (reference sequence). CDR3 DNA: TGTGCCAGTAGTGGCAACAGGGGAAGGAATAATTCACCCCTCCACTTT. Translated, it gives CASSGNRGRNNSPLHF. Full variable domain (rest looked up from reference TRBV19 and TRBJ1-6): DGGITQSPKYLFRKEGQNVTLSCEQNLNHDAMYWYRQDPGQGLRLIYYSQIVNDFQKGDIAEGYSVSREKKESFPLTVTSAQKNPTAFYLCASSGNRGRNNSPLHFGNGTRLTVT.

The chain couples TRBV4-1 to TRBJ2-2; D ambiguous. V lost 3 bases to trimming and J lost 3 bases, with 17 bases between them. This CDR3 is built from 17 residues. Germline V gene data show CDR1 as MGHRA and CDR2 as YSYEKL. The chain's CDR3 is CASSHPRHRVDTGELFF. The CDR3 bases are TGCGCCAGCAGCCACCCCAGACATCGAGTTGACACCGGGGAGCTGTTTTTT.